This record concerns one TCR beta chain sequence. The antigen is not known. This CDR3 is 14 amino acids long. J lost 2 bases, V lost 5 bases, and 3 bases had no gene match. Germline CDR1 MDHEN, CDR2 SYDVKM. The primer mix had 60 Vbeta and 13 Jbeta primers. Per the original data handling: The authors later counted roughly 79 million unique TCR beta chains, some 10 million of them shared. Produced via immunoSEQ multiplex PCR; TCRdb's table is partial and in-frame only. V and J calls and clone size come straight from that table; D and trimming were deduced from the DNA. The table has around 190,000 clones, 70% to 75% seen once; the top ten hold approximately 4.8%. The sample is drawn from a study of cytomegalovirus exposure and HLA in healthy donors. The study's findings and limits: Researchers left out some V segments, among them TRBV6-2 and TRBV6-3, as indistinguishable. A later analysis showed that HLA-associated TCR beta chains had undergone more clonal expansion than equally common others.

This chain joins TRBV28 and TRBJ2-3; 8 nucleotides match TRBD1. Sequenced material: PBMCs. This clonotype was sampled from a man aged 25-45 years in good health and CMV-seropositive. In DNA, the CDR3 is TGTGCCAGCAGTGAGACAGGGGTCACAGATACGCAGTATTTT. Amino acid sequence: CASSETGVTDTQYF.